What follows are 19 T cell receptor beta chains derived from one specimen sequenced in a study (dated by TCRdb to the mid-2010s). Libraries were built with RT-PCR. Instrument used: Illumina MiSeq. The raw public reads went through TCRdb reprocessing: fastp at Q25, MiXCR clone calling, in-frame beta chains kept. Rows with a matching CDR3 protein are joined into one entry that keeps the most common DNA and genes. Counted in this sample were hundreds of thousands of distinct CDR3 sequences; 14% of them appeared once. Of the sample, about 3.6% is held by the ten largest clones. Sequenced input: memory CD4+ T cells from blood. These receptors all come from a female donor in good health, serving as a healthy control.

The chain uses TRBV5-6 and TRBJ1-4, with D hard to call. The CDR3 has 12 residues. V lost 3 bases, J lost 4 bases, and 4 bases lay in between. In germline, CDR1 is SGHDT, CDR2 YYEEEE. This CDR3 is CASSSINEKLFF. The CDR3 DNA reads as TGTGCCAGCAGCTCCATTAATGAAAAACTGTTTTTT.

V and J are TRBV7-2 and TRBJ1-2; D gene unclear. Per germline, CDR1 SGHTA and CDR2 FQGNSA. V was clipped by 5 bases and J by 8 bases, with 18 bases between them. CDR3 length: 14 amino acids. The CDR3 region has the DNA TGTGCCAGCAGCCTATATGAAGGGAGGTTAGGCTACACCTTC. This sequence encodes CASSLYEGRLGYTF. Drawing the rest from reference TRBV7-2 and TRBJ1-2, the complete variable domain is GAGVSQSPSNKVTEKGKDVELRCDPISGHTALYWYRQSLGQGLEFLIYFQGNSAPDKSGLPSDRFSAERTGGSVSTLTIQRTQQEDSAVYLCASSLYEGRLGYTFGSGTRLTVV.

In this sample, this clonotype turned up many times. V and J are TRBV10-3 and TRBJ2-1; 7 bases fit TRBD2. The CDR3 is made up of 14 amino acids. The junction had 6 bases not matched to a gene; V was cut back by 3 bases and J by 7 bases. CDR1 is ENHRY and CDR2 is SYGVKD in the germline V gene. As DNA, the CDR3 is TGTGCCATCAGTGAATGGGAGGGAGGGAATGAGCAGTTCTTC. As protein: CAISEWEGGNEQFF.

This clonotype was counted between two and nine times. V is TRBV5-1 and J is TRBJ2-1; 13 positions agree with TRBD2. In germline, CDR1 is SGHRS, CDR2 YFSETQ. The CDR3 loop spans 16 amino acids. Germline trimming cut 4 bases from V and 7 bases from J; bases unmatched to any gene: 8. CDR3 sequence (DNA): TGCGCCAGCAGCAAAACTAGCGGGGGGGCACGGAATGAGCAGTTCTTC. It specifies CASSKTSGGARNEQFF.

The gene calls are TRBV19 and TRBJ2-2; D gene unclear. Trimming removed 6 bases at V and 0 bases at J, with 11 bases between. Germline V CDR1 and CDR2: LNHDA, SQIVND (reference sequence). CDR3 length: 15 amino acids. The CDR3 reads CASRAQVANTGELFF. The CDR3 DNA reads as TGTGCCAGTAGGGCCCAGGTCGCGAACACCGGGGAGCTGTTTTTT.

This clonotype came up many times. V usage is TRBV27 and J usage is TRBJ2-1, with 11 positions matching TRBD1. The CDR3 consists of 18 residues. J was trimmed by 6 bases and V by 0 bases; bases with no gene match: 10. Germline CDR1 reads MNHEY; CDR2 reads SMNVEV (reference sequence). CDR3 protein: CASSLSLWTGGASNEQFF. The CDR3, as DNA: TGTGCCAGCAGTTTATCGTTGTGGACAGGGGGCGCGAGCAATGAGCAGTTCTTC.

At least ten counts were recorded for this clonotype. As DNA, the CDR3 is TGTGCCAGCAGTTTTCCCGGGACAGGGGGTACCGCTGAAGCTTTCTTT. It codes for CASSFPGTGGTAEAFF. The chain combines TRBV12-3 or TRBV12-4 with TRBJ1-1, with 11 bases identical to TRBD1. V lost 3 bases to trimming and J lost 6 bases; unmatched junction nucleotides: 9. The CDR3 spans 16 residues.

This chain links TRBV6-2 or TRBV6-3 with TRBJ2-7, with 8 bases fitting TRBD1. The CDR3 contains 16 residues. Germline V gene data show CDR1 as MNHEY and CDR2 as SVGEGT. Trimming removed 6 bases from V and 0 bases from J; junction bases left unmatched: 10. As DNA, the CDR3 is TGTGCCAGCAGCACCCCCCGACAGGGGAGCTCCTACGAGCAGTACTTC. It specifies CASSTPRQGSSYEQYF.

This clonotype was detected only a few times. The chain has TRBV4-1 and TRBJ2-7, with TRBD2 matching over 7 bases. J gave up 3 bases and V 0 bases, and 5 bases lay outside the gene matches. Per germline, CDR1 MGHRA and CDR2 YSYEKL. CDR3 length: 15 residues. CDR3 residues: CASSQDPSGNYEQYF. The CDR3 nucleotides are TGCGCCAGCAGCCAAGACCCCAGCGGGAACTACGAGCAGTACTTC.

The chain links TRBV29-1 to TRBJ2-7, with D maybe TRBD1 (6 bases). The CDR3 is 13 amino acids. The germline gives CDR1 SQVTM, CDR2 ANQGSEA. V was pared by 7 bases and J by 4 bases, with 17 bases between. CDR3 sequence: CSALFEGTYEQYF. The CDR3 DNA reads as TGCAGCGCCCTTTTCGAGGGGACATACGAGCAGTACTTC.

There are a few counts of this clonotype. CDR3 sequence reads: CSARDPGSGSFELFF. In DNA, the CDR3 is TGCAGTGCTAGAGACCCAGGGTCAGGGAGTTTTGAACTGTTTTTT. The chain links TRBV20-1 to TRBJ1-4, with a weak D call TRBD1 (5 bases). Trimming left V 0 bases short and J 12 bases short, with 20 bases between. CDR1 and CDR2 (germline): DFQATT, SNEGSKA (reference sequence). The CDR3 has 15 amino acids.

This clonotype has a count of ten or more. This chain links TRBV20-1 with TRBJ2-3, with D possibly being TRBD2 (6 bases). This CDR3 contains 13 residues. CDR1 DFQATT and CDR2 SNEGSKA come from the germline V gene (reference sequence). Trimming removed 6 bases at V and 0 bases at J, with 10 bases between. The CDR3 here is CSAPGLSTDTQYF. CDR3 DNA sequence: TGCAGTGCCCCGGGACTGAGCACAGATACGCAGTATTTT.

There are a few counts of this clonotype. V usage is TRBV30 and J usage is TRBJ1-1, with TRBD1 identical over 9 bases. The CDR3 covers 14 residues. Germline-derived CDR1 and CDR2 are GTSNPN and SVGIG (reference sequence). The V segment lost 0 bases and the J segment 6 bases; nucleotides outside the gene matches: 5. The CDR3 here is CAWSVGTGRAEAFF. The CDR3 bases are TGTGCCTGGAGTGTCGGGACAGGGCGGGCTGAAGCTTTCTTT.

V gene TRBV5-5 combines with J gene TRBJ2-5; either TRBD1 or TRBD2 may fit D (5 bases each). This CDR3 is 16 amino acids long. Germline V CDR1 and CDR2: SGHKS, YYEKEE (reference sequence). V dropped 3 bases and J dropped 9 bases, with 24 bases sitting between them. The chain's CDR3 is CASSWDGARQSYSQYF. The CDR3 coding sequence is TGTGCCAGCAGCTGGGACGGGGCCCGGCAAAGTTATTCCCAGTACTTC.

This clonotype appeared a few times. This chain joins TRBV15 and TRBJ2-3; no firm D call. Trimming took off 3 bases at V and 0 bases at J, with 10 bases between the two ends. The CDR3 is 15 amino acids. CDR1 is LNHNV and CDR2 is YYDKDF in the germline V gene (reference sequence). In nucleotides, the CDR3 is TGTGCCACCAGCAGCCAGGTCATGAGCACAGATACGCAGTATTTT. Its protein product is CATSSQVMSTDTQYF.

This clonotype was found a few times. The CDR3 nucleotides read TGCGCCAGCAGCTTGGAGGGTCGCCAGTTCACAGATACGCAGTATTTT. Amino acid sequence: CASSLEGRQFTDTQYF. The J gene is TRBJ2-3, the V gene TRBV5-1; D is uncertain. V lost 0 bases and J 2 bases, leaving 13 bases between the germline ends. The germline V gene has CDR1 SGHRS and CDR2 YFSETQ. This CDR3 is 16 amino acids long.

This clonotype was observed many times. This CDR3 reads CASSLAYGLTDTQYF. DNA of the CDR3: TGTGCCAGCAGCTTAGCGTATGGCCTCACAGATACGCAGTATTTT. The rearrangement joins TRBV7-2 to TRBJ2-3, with D unclear. The V and J ends lost 0 bases and 2 bases respectively, with 9 bases between them. This CDR3 has 15 residues. Germline CDR1 SGHTA, CDR2 FQGNSA.

This clonotype was found many times. The chain combines TRBV12-3 or TRBV12-4 with TRBJ2-1; no definite D call. Trimming cost V 3 bases and J 8 bases, with 5 bases left between them. This CDR3 spans 11 amino acids. CDR3 sequence (DNA): TGTGCCAGCAGTTTTCGCGATGAGCAGTTCTTC. Amino acids: CASSFRDEQFF.

This chain connects TRBV20-1 to TRBJ1-2; 9 bases line up with TRBD1. Germline-derived CDR1 and CDR2 are DFQATT and SNEGSKA (reference sequence). Trimming removed 5 bases from V and 1 base from J; junction bases left unmatched: 8. CDR3 size: 15 residues. This CDR3 reads CSAPQDRGFNYGYTF. In DNA form, the CDR3 reads TGCAGTGCTCCCCAGGACAGGGGCTTTAACTATGGCTACACCTTC.